The TCR beta chain described here comes from a study of T cells in Graves' hyperthyroidism and ophthalmopathy. It was uncontrolled infection, other autoimmune disease, pregnancy or lactation that excluded patients. Amplified TCR beta CDR3 regions came from RNA transcripts. HTBI primers drove first-round RT-PCR of the TCR CDR3. TCRdb used MiXCR to reprocess the multiplex PCR reads, holding one entry per CDR3 protein. The data contain about 400,000 distinct CDR3 sequences, around 14% of them seen just once; the ten biggest clones take up 13% to 15%. Losses at the gene ends were 4 bases for V and 2 bases for J; bases not matched to a gene: 4. There are 14 residues in the CDR3. CDR1 and CDR2 from the germline V gene are DFQATT and SNEGSKA (reference sequence).

Sequencing input: blood. The TCR originated in a woman between 18 and 29 years old with Graves' hyperthyroidism. V gene TRBV20-1 combines with J gene TRBJ2-2; 7 nucleotides match TRBD2. CDR3 protein: CSAKSGINTGELFF. The CDR3 DNA is TGCAGTGCTAAAAGCGGGATCAACACCGGGGAGCTGTTTTTT.